This TCR beta chain was profiled in a study of CD8 T cells in Susac syndrome. Reverse transcription of roughly 0.5 to 1 ug RNA used random hexamers. One entry per CDR3 protein, called by TCRdb with MiXCR from the immunoSEQ multiplex PCR reads. The sample records some 120,000 distinct CDR3 sequences, approximately 94% being singletons. Trimming removed 1 base at V and 7 bases at J, with 7 bases between. The germline V gene encodes CDR1 MGHDK and CDR2 SYGVNS. This CDR3 region has 12 residues. The receptor's source is a human donor with multiple sclerosis. The chain couples TRBV25-1 to TRBJ1-2; D not resolved. The sequenced sample consisted of CD4+ T cells from PBMCs. CDR3 region: CASSESWTGYTF. DNA for the CDR3: TGTGCCAGCAGTGAATCCTGGACTGGCTACACCTTC.